This note documents a single TCR beta chain sequence. Original handling: Amplified reference gene primers provided the basis for estimating nucleated cell counts. The assay was immunoSEQ multiplex PCR, and TCRdb's table has in-frame clones only and misses some. D and trimming were read from the DNA, whereas the V and J calls and clone size are those reported in that table. This sample carries 150,000 to 200,000 clones, approximately 80% of them seen once, and the ten largest clones take 10% to 15%. The sample originates from a study of blood T cell repertoires in COVID-19. V was shortened by 8 bases and J by 3 bases, with 12 bases between the two germline ends. Germline CDR1 is MDHEN and CDR2 is SYDVKM. The CDR3 has 13 residues.

Material: peripheral blood. The source of this sequence is a man between 65 and 85 years old who had recovered from COVID-19. This chain links TRBV28 with TRBJ2-3, with D tentatively TRBD2 (5 bases). Here the CDR3 DNA reads TGTGCCAGCTCGCCTCCGGGGACAGATACGCAGTATTTT. It codes for CASSPPGTDTQYF.